Listed here are 17 T cell receptor beta chains from one sample, sequenced in a study of blood T cell repertoires in COVID-19 (dated by TCRdb to the early 2020s). The protocol used for the library was the immunoSEQ multiplex PCR assay. Entries here come from immuneACCESS through TCRdb and include only in-frame sequences with V and J called. Some clones fail to appear in such tables; in the studies checked, an unresolved V gene covers under half of the shortfall, and the cause of the remainder is unknown. The sample table holds 390,000 or so clones, of which 75% to 90% were seen once. 5% to 5.5% of the sample is taken by the ten largest. The specimen was PBMCs or T cells enriched from blood (not recorded which). All receptors derive from a woman between 50 and 59 years old who had recovered from COVID-19.

The chain couples TRBV3-1 (or the pseudogene TRBV3-2) to TRBJ1-4; weak D call: TRBD1 (5 bases). V lost 4 bases, J lost 10 bases, and 7 bases lay in between. In germline, CDR1 is LGHDT, CDR2 YNNKEL (reference sequence). CDR3 length equals 11 residues. This CDR3 is CASSRGGKLFF. CDR3 bases: TGTGCCAGCAGCCGGGGGGGAAAACTGTTTTTT.

This clone was recorded once. The chain couples TRBV7-6 to TRBJ1-1; D gene unclear. Germline values: CDR1 SGHVS, CDR2 FNYEAQ. The V end was cut by 1 base, the J end by 9 bases, with 18 bases between. This CDR3 region has 15 residues. The CDR3: CASSLELDTWEQAFF. The DNA for the CDR3 is TGTGCCAGCAGCTTAGAGCTGGATACCTGGGAGCAAGCTTTCTTT.

The chain has TRBV5-8 and TRBJ2-2; unclear D gene. V lost 0 bases, J lost 2 bases, and 8 bases lay in between. There are 15 residues in the CDR3. The V gene's germline CDR1 is SGHTS and CDR2 YDEGEE. The CDR3 DNA follows: TGTGCCAGCAGCTTGGTCCTAATCAACACCGGGGAGCTGTTTTTT. This translates into CASSLVLINTGELFF.

The chain recombines TRBV10-2 with TRBJ2-4, with 12 bases fitting TRBD2. The CDR3 runs to 13 residues. Germline values: CDR1 WSHSY, CDR2 SAAADI. V trimming: 10 bases; J trimming: 6 bases; junction bases outside the gene matches: 4. For the CDR3, the DNA is TGCGCCACCTCGACTAGCGGGGGAAACATTCAGTACTTC. Protein: CATSTSGGNIQYF.

The genes are TRBV19 and TRBJ2-7; D remains ambiguous. Trimming pared 1 base from V and 3 bases from J, leaving 7 bases between. This CDR3 is built from 13 residues. Germline assignment: CDR1 LNHDA and CDR2 SQIVND (reference sequence). The DNA for the CDR3 is TGTGCCAGTAGTATAGGCCTATTCTACGAGCAGTACTTC. Its translation is CASSIGLFYEQYF.

This clone was counted once. V is TRBV6-4 and J is TRBJ2-1; D is ambiguous. The CDR3 length is 15 residues. V was shortened by 3 bases and J by 2 bases, with 11 bases between the two germline ends. Germline CDR1 and CDR2: MRHNA and SNTAGT. The CDR3 DNA follows: TGTGCCAGCAGTGAGCCCGGTTCTCCCTACAATGAGCAGTTCTTC. Encoded protein: CASSEPGSPYNEQFF.

This clone was seen more than once but under ten times. The chain carries TRBV11-1 and TRBJ2-3; TRBD2 might be the D (6 bases). V lost 1 base, J lost 3 bases, and 11 bases lay in between. CDR3 length: 15 residues. Germline V gene data show CDR1 as SGHAT and CDR2 as FQDESV (reference sequence). Here the CDR3 reads CASSLVPGRTDTQYF. In nucleotides, the CDR3 is TGTGCCAGCAGCTTAGTTCCGGGGAGGACAGATACGCAGTATTTT.

V gene TRBV9 combines with J gene TRBJ2-6; the match to TRBD1 covers 8 bases. Germline V CDR1 and CDR2: SGDLS, YYNGEE. CDR3 length equals 17 residues. The J segment lost 3 bases and the V segment lost 4 bases, leaving 9 bases of the junction unmatched. The CDR3, as DNA: TGTGCCAGCAGCTCACAGGGGGGAACGGTTGGGGCCAACGTCCTGACTTTC. Its translation: CASSSQGGTVGANVLTF. Full variable domain (missing parts from reference TRBV9 and TRBJ2-6): DSGVTQTPKHLITATGQRVTLRCSPRSGDLSVYWYQQSLDQGLQFLIQYYNGEERAKGNILERFSAQQFPDLHSELNLSSLELGDSALYFCASSSQGGTVGANVLTFGAGSRLTVL.

The chain recombines TRBV19 with TRBJ1-2; TRBD1 is a possible D gene (6 bases). CDR3 length equals 15 residues. Germline-derived CDR1 and CDR2 are LNHDA and SQIVND (reference sequence). Trimming took 5 bases from V and 1 from J, leaving 14 bases between them. CDR3 coding DNA: TGTGCCAGTAGTTTCCCCGGACAGAATAACTATGGCTACACCTTC. It yields the protein CASSFPGQNNYGYTF.

CDR3 DNA: TGCGCCAGCAGCCAAGATCAGGTGGAACCCTCAGCCAAAAACATTCAGTACTTC. Translation gives CASSQDQVEPSAKNIQYF. V usage is TRBV4-1 and J usage is TRBJ2-4, with D hard to call. The ends were cut back, 0 bases at V and 0 bases at J, with 15 bases in the middle. CDR1 MGHRA and CDR2 YSYEKL come from the germline V gene. The CDR3 is made up of 18 amino acids.

CDR3 amino acids: CASSFNQNTEAFF. For the CDR3, the DNA is TGTGCCAGCAGTTTCAATCAGAACACTGAAGCTTTCTTT. The chain uses TRBV12-3 or TRBV12-4 and TRBJ1-1; the D is unclear. V gave up 3 bases and J gave up 1 base, with 6 bases separating them. The CDR3 has 13 residues.

The J gene is TRBJ1-1, the V gene TRBV7-8; 9 nucleotides align to TRBD1. V lost 0 bases to trimming and J lost 11 bases; unmatched junction nucleotides: 7. From germline, CDR1 is SGHVS and CDR2 FQNEAQ. This CDR3 has 14 residues. DNA for the CDR3: TGTGCCAGCAGCTTAGCGCAGGGACAGGGCCGGGCTTTCTTT. Translating it yields CASSLAQGQGRAFF.

This chain links TRBV7-9 with TRBJ2-5, with a tentative D call TRBD2 (6 bases). Germline CDR1 is SEHNR and CDR2 is FQNEAQ (reference sequence). The CDR3 sequence is 15 residues long. V lost 4 bases and J 5 bases, leaving 17 bases between the germline ends. CDR3 residues: CASSSRPASAETQYF. CDR3 DNA: TGTGCCAGCAGCTCTCGCCCGGCTAGCGCGGAGACCCAGTACTTC.

CDR3: CAWSVGTGGDDEQYF. The CDR3 bases are TGTGCCTGGAGTGTTGGGACAGGAGGGGACGACGAGCAGTACTTC. The rearrangement joins TRBV30 to TRBJ2-7, with 8 bases fitting TRBD1. Trimming at V came to 0 bases and at J to 5 bases, leaving 9 bases not matched to a gene. The CDR3 length is 15 residues. CDR1 and CDR2 from the germline V gene are GTSNPN and SVGIG (reference sequence).

This clone appeared once. The CDR3 region is CASSVSGNSYNEQFF. CDR3 bases: TGTGCCAGTAGTGTCAGCGGGAACTCCTACAATGAGCAGTTCTTC. This sequence joins TRBV19 and TRBJ2-1, with 7 nucleotides matching TRBD2. The trim removed 5 bases at V and 0 bases at J, leaving 4 bases unmatched. Germline lookup yields CDR1 LNHDA and CDR2 SQIVND (reference sequence). There are 15 residues in the CDR3.

The chain recombines TRBV5-1 with TRBJ2-7; D remains unclear. Deletions cut 0 bases from V and 3 bases from J, with 7 bases between. CDR1 is SGHRS and CDR2 is YFSETQ in the germline V gene. CDR3 length: 13 amino acids. In DNA form, the CDR3 reads TGCGCCAGCAGCTTGGAACACCTCTACGAGCAGTACTTC. It specifies CASSLEHLYEQYF.

In this sample, this clone turned up once. This rearrangement joins TRBV2 to TRBJ1-2; TRBD1 matches 8 bases. With 6 bases clipped from V and 1 base from J, the junction kept 10 bases outside the gene matches. The CDR3 length is 16 residues. CDR1 and CDR2 from the germline V gene are SNHLY and FYNNEI. CDR3 amino acids: CASSPRGQIVNYGYTF. CDR3 in DNA: TGTGCCAGCAGCCCCAGGGGGCAGATCGTTAACTATGGCTACACCTTC.